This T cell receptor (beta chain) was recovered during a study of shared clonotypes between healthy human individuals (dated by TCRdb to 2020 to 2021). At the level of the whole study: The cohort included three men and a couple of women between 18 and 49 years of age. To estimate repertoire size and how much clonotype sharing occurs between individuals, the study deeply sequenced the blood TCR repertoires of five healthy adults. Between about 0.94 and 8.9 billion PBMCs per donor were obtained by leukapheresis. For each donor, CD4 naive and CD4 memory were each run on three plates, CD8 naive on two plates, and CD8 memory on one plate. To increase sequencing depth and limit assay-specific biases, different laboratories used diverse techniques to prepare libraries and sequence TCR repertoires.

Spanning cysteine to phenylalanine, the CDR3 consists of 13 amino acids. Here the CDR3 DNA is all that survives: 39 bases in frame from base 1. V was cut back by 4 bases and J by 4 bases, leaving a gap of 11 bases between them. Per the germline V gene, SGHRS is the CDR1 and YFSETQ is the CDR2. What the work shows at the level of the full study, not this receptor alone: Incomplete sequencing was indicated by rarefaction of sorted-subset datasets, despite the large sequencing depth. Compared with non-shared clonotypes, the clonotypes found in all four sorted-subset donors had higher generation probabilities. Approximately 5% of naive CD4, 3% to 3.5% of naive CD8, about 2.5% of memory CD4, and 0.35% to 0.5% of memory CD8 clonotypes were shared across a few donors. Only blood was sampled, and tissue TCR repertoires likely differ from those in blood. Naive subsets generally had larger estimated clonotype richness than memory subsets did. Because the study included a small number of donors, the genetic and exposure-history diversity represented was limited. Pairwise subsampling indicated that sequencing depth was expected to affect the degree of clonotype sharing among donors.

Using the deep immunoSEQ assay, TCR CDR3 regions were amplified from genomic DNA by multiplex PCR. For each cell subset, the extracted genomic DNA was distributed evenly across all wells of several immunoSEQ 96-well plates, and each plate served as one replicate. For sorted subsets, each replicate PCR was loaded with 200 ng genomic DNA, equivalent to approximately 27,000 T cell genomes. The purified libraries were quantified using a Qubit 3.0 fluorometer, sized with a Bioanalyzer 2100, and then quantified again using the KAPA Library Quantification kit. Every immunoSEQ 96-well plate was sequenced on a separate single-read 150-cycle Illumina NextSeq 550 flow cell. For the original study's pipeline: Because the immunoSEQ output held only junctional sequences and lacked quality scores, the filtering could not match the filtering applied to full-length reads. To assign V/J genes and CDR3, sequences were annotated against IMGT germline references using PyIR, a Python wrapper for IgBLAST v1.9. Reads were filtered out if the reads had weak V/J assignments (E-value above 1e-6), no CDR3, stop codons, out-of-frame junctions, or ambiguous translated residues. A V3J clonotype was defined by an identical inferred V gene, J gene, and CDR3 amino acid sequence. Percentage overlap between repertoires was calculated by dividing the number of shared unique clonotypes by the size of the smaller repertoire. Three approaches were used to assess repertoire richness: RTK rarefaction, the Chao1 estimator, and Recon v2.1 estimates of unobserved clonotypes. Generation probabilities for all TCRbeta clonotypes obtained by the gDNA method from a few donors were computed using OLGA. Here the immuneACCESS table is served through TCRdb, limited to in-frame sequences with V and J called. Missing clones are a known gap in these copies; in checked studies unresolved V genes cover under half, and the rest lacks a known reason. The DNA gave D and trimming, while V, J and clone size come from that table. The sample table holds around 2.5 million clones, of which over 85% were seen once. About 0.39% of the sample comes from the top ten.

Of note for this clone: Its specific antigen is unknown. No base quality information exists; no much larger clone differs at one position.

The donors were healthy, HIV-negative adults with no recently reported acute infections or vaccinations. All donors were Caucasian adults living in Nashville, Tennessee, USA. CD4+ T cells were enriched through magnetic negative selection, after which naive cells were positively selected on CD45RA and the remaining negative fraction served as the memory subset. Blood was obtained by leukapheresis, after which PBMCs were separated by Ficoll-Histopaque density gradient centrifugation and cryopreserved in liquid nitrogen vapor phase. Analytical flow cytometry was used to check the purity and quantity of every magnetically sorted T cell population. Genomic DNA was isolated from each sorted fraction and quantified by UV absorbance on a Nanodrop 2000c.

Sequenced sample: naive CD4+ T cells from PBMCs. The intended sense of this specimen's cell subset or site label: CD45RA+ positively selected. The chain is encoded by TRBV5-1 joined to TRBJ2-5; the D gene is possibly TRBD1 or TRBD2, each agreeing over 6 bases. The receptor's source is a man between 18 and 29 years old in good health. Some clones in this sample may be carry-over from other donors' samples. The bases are TGCGCCAGCAGCAACGAGGGGGGAGAGACCCAGTACTTC. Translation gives CASSNEGGETQYF. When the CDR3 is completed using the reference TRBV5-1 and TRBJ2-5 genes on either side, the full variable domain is KAGVTQTPRYLIKTRGQQVTLSCSPISGHRSVSWYQQTPGQGLQFLFEYFSETQRNKGNFPGRFSGRQFSNSRSEMNVSTLELGDSALYLCASSNEGGETQYFGPGTRLLVL.